Listed below are T cell receptor beta chains from one sample, sequenced in a study of T cell changes during pregnancy in multiple sclerosis. The repertoire was sequenced with immunoSEQ multiplex PCR; TCRdb's copy has only in-frame clones and lacks some. The sample carries over 45,000 clones, roughly 92% recorded once. The sample here was peripheral blood, taken in the third trimester of pregnancy. The receptors stem from a female donor in good health, enrolled as a control in a pregnancy study. CDR3s include the opening cysteine and the closing phenylalanine or tryptophan. The D gene is left open where the match is weak. Part of the rows lack a size; the others show once, few, many or a class for expanded clones.

j_call: TRBJ2-3; d_call: TRBD2; v_call: TRBV7-2; clone_size: NA; cdr3_aa: CASSLRGTSGDTQYF; cdr3_nt: TGTGCCAGCAGCTTACGTGGGACTAGCGGGGATACGCAGTATTTT
j_call: TRBJ2-7; d_call: NA; v_call: TRBV28; clone_size: NA; cdr3_aa: CASSLLDSKRGQYF; cdr3_nt: TGTGCCAGCAGTTTACTGGACAGCAAACGGGGGCAGTACTTC
j_call: TRBJ2-1; d_call: TRBD2; v_call: TRBV6-6; clone_size: NA; cdr3_aa: CASTAGGGYNEQFF; cdr3_nt: TGTGCCAGCACCGCGGGGGGAGGCTACAATGAGCAGTTCTTC
j_call: TRBJ1-3; d_call: NA; v_call: TRBV11-2; clone_size: NA; cdr3_aa: CASSSRFLSGNTIYF; cdr3_nt: TGTGCCAGCAGCTCTCGGTTCCTCTCTGGAAACACCATATATTTT
j_call: TRBJ2-7; d_call: NA; v_call: TRBV11-1; clone_size: NA; cdr3_aa: CASSLGRGARRYF; cdr3_nt: TGTGCCAGCAGCTTAGGCCGGGGAGCTCGAAGGTACTTC
j_call: TRBJ2-5; d_call: TRBD2; v_call: TRBV2; clone_size: NA; cdr3_aa: CASSYFSGDETQYF; cdr3_nt: TGTGCCAGCAGTTACTTTAGCGGGGATGAGACCCAGTACTTC
j_call: TRBJ2-1; d_call: TRBD1; v_call: TRBV29-1; clone_size: NA; cdr3_aa: CSVDRAPYNEQFF; cdr3_nt: TGCAGCGTGGACAGGGCCCCCTACAATGAGCAGTTCTTC
j_call: TRBJ2-3; d_call: NA; v_call: TRBV9; clone_size: NA; cdr3_aa: CASSPHLKSGPSTDTQYF; cdr3_nt: TGTGCCAGCAGCCCTCATCTTAAGAGCGGGCCTAGCACAGATACGCAGTATTTT
j_call: TRBJ2-1; d_call: TRBD2; v_call: TRBV11-3; clone_size: NA; cdr3_aa: CASSPSGRVYNEQFF; cdr3_nt: TGTGCCAGCAGCCCTAGCGGGAGGGTATACAATGAGCAGTTCTTC
j_call: TRBJ2-4; d_call: NA; v_call: TRBV7-2; clone_size: once; cdr3_aa: CASSLGITGTKNIQYF; cdr3_nt: TGTGCCAGCAGCCTGGGGATTACAGGGACCAAAAACATTCAGTACTTC
j_call: TRBJ2-2; d_call: TRBD1; v_call: TRBV18; clone_size: NA; cdr3_aa: CASTPGQGLTGELFF; cdr3_nt: TGTGCCAGCACCCCTGGACAGGGATTGACCGGGGAGCTGTTTTTT
j_call: TRBJ2-7; d_call: NA; v_call: TRBV28; clone_size: NA; cdr3_aa: CASSLRQAEQYF; cdr3_nt: TGTGCCAGCAGTTTAAGGCAAGCGGAGCAGTACTTC
j_call: TRBJ1-2; d_call: TRBD1; v_call: TRBV7-8; clone_size: NA; cdr3_aa: CASIPWTGGNYGYTF; cdr3_nt: TGTGCCAGCATCCCTTGGACAGGGGGGAACTATGGCTACACCTTC
j_call: TRBJ2-5; d_call: TRBD2; v_call: TRBV7-2; clone_size: NA; cdr3_aa: CASSPSGTAETQYF; cdr3_nt: TGTGCCAGCAGCCCTAGCGGGACTGCGGAGACCCAGTACTTC
j_call: TRBJ2-5; d_call: NA; v_call: TRBV18; clone_size: NA; cdr3_aa: CASSSGDYKGQYF; cdr3_nt: TGTGCCAGCTCGTCAGGGGACTATAAGGGTCAGTACTTC
j_call: TRBJ2-7; d_call: TRBD1; v_call: TRBV29-1; clone_size: NA; cdr3_aa: CSVEGQGAYEQYF; cdr3_nt: TGCAGCGTTGAAGGGCAGGGGGCGTACGAGCAGTACTTC
j_call: TRBJ2-3; d_call: NA; v_call: TRBV10-3; clone_size: NA; cdr3_aa: CAISESGPSTDTQYF; cdr3_nt: TGTGCCATCAGTGAGAGCGGGCCTAGCACAGATACGCAGTATTTT
j_call: TRBJ1-4; d_call: NA; v_call: TRBV5-1; clone_size: once; cdr3_aa: CASSLGPGEGEKLFF; cdr3_nt: TGCGCCAGCAGCTTGGGTCCGGGGGAGGGTGAAAAACTGTTTTTT
j_call: TRBJ2-1; d_call: TRBD2; v_call: TRBV11-2; clone_size: NA; cdr3_aa: CASSFYPAGSAGDEQFF; cdr3_nt: TGTGCCAGCAGCTTTTACCCAGCGGGATCAGCCGGGGATGAGCAGTTCTTC
j_call: TRBJ2-7; d_call: NA; v_call: TRBV6-5; clone_size: NA; cdr3_aa: CASSYSNRGSYEQYF; cdr3_nt: TGTGCCAGCAGTTACTCGAATAGGGGTTCCTACGAGCAGTACTTC
j_call: TRBJ1-5; d_call: NA; v_call: TRBV5-8; clone_size: NA; cdr3_aa: CASSLAANQPQHF; cdr3_nt: TGTGCCAGCAGCTTGGCTGCGAATCAGCCCCAGCATTTT
j_call: TRBJ1-6; d_call: TRBD1; v_call: TRBV19; clone_size: once; cdr3_aa: CASSTGQGSPLHF; cdr3_nt: TGTGCCAGTAGTACCGGACAGGGTTCACCCCTCCACTTT
j_call: TRBJ1-2; d_call: TRBD1; v_call: TRBV7-9; clone_size: NA; cdr3_aa: CASSFTGGLNYGYTF; cdr3_nt: TGTGCCAGCAGCTTTACAGGGGGCCTCAACTATGGCTACACCTTC
j_call: TRBJ1-2; d_call: TRBD1; v_call: TRBV5-4; clone_size: NA; cdr3_aa: CASSLGQGRNTF; cdr3_nt: TGTGCCAGCAGCTTGGGACAGGGGAGGAACACCTTC
j_call: TRBJ2-1; d_call: NA; v_call: TRBV7-7; clone_size: NA; cdr3_aa: CASSRQEGEQFF; cdr3_nt: TGTGCTAGCAGCCGGCAGGAGGGTGAGCAGTTCTTC
j_call: TRBJ2-7; d_call: NA; v_call: TRBV18; clone_size: NA; cdr3_aa: CASSSSSEAYEQYF; cdr3_nt: TGTGCCAGCTCATCTTCTAGCGAGGCCTACGAGCAGTACTTC
j_call: TRBJ1-2; d_call: TRBD1; v_call: TRBV10-3; clone_size: NA; cdr3_aa: CAISVGQGGSYGYTF; cdr3_nt: TGTGCCATCAGCGTCGGACAGGGTGGAAGCTATGGCTACACCTTC
j_call: TRBJ1-2; d_call: NA; v_call: TRBV7-2; clone_size: NA; cdr3_aa: CASSLAGQASYGYTF; cdr3_nt: TGTGCCAGCAGCTTAGCGGGTCAGGCCTCCTATGGCTACACCTTC
j_call: TRBJ2-3; d_call: NA; v_call: TRBV11-3; clone_size: NA; cdr3_aa: CASSLGEDTQYF; cdr3_nt: TGTGCCAGCAGCCTCGGGGAAGATACGCAGTATTTT
j_call: TRBJ2-3; d_call: NA; v_call: TRBV11-2; clone_size: NA; cdr3_aa: CASSLRVRGTDTQYF; cdr3_nt: TGTGCCAGCAGCTTGAGAGTTAGGGGGACAGATACGCAGTATTTT
j_call: TRBJ1-5; d_call: NA; v_call: TRBV27; clone_size: NA; cdr3_aa: CASSLTRNQPQHF; cdr3_nt: TGTGCCAGCAGTTTAACTAGGAATCAGCCCCAGCATTTT
j_call: TRBJ2-7; d_call: TRBD1; v_call: TRBV14; clone_size: NA; cdr3_aa: CASSQLVGQPLSYEQYF; cdr3_nt: TGTGCCAGCAGCCAACTTGTGGGACAGCCCCTTTCCTACGAGCAGTACTTC
j_call: TRBJ2-1; d_call: NA; v_call: TRBV4-2; clone_size: NA; cdr3_aa: CASSQERVSYNEQFF; cdr3_nt: TGTGCCAGCAGCCAAGAGAGAGTGAGCTACAATGAGCAGTTCTTC
j_call: TRBJ2-1; d_call: NA; v_call: TRBV18; clone_size: NA; cdr3_aa: CASFPDLRWYNEQFF; cdr3_nt: TGTGCCAGCTTCCCCGACTTGCGCTGGTACAATGAGCAGTTCTTC
j_call: TRBJ2-7; d_call: NA; v_call: TRBV15; clone_size: NA; cdr3_aa: CATSSQGSEQYF; cdr3_nt: TGTGCCACCAGCTCACAGGGCTCCGAGCAGTACTTC
j_call: TRBJ2-1; d_call: TRBD1; v_call: TRBV4-2; clone_size: NA; cdr3_aa: CASSQAAGTGNNEQFF; cdr3_nt: TGTGCCAGCAGCCAAGCCGCCGGGACAGGGAACAATGAGCAGTTCTTC
j_call: TRBJ2-7; d_call: TRBD1; v_call: TRBV27; clone_size: NA; cdr3_aa: CASSMTGDYEQYF; cdr3_nt: TGTGCCAGCAGTATGACAGGGGACTACGAGCAGTACTTC
j_call: TRBJ2-1; d_call: NA; v_call: TRBV28; clone_size: NA; cdr3_aa: CASFPQGSGNEQFF; cdr3_nt: TGTGCCAGCTTCCCCCAGGGGAGCGGCAATGAGCAGTTCTTC
j_call: TRBJ2-1; d_call: NA; v_call: TRBV7-9; clone_size: NA; cdr3_aa: CASSSGDVDGVYNEQFF; cdr3_nt: TGTGCCAGCAGCTCTGGTGATGTGGACGGGGTTTACAATGAGCAGTTCTTC
j_call: TRBJ2-1; d_call: TRBD1; v_call: TRBV23-1; clone_size: NA; cdr3_aa: CASSRLGDRLYNEQFF; cdr3_nt: TGCGCCAGCAGTCGTCTCGGGGACAGGCTATACAATGAGCAGTTCTTC
j_call: TRBJ2-1; d_call: NA; v_call: TRBV2; clone_size: once; cdr3_aa: CASSEDWDEQFF; cdr3_nt: TGTGCCAGCAGTGAGGACTGGGATGAGCAGTTCTTC
j_call: TRBJ1-5; d_call: NA; v_call: TRBV29-1; clone_size: NA; cdr3_aa: CSVTSQVGDQPQHF; cdr3_nt: TGCAGCGTCACTTCACAGGTGGGCGATCAGCCCCAGCATTTT
j_call: TRBJ2-3; d_call: TRBD2; v_call: TRBV11-3; clone_size: NA; cdr3_aa: CASSLGLAGGTDTQYF; cdr3_nt: TGTGCCAGCAGCTTAGGGCTAGCGGGAGGCACAGATACGCAGTATTTT
j_call: TRBJ2-2; d_call: TRBD2; v_call: TRBV9; clone_size: NA; cdr3_aa: CASSVLGGKQGELFF; cdr3_nt: TGTGCCAGCAGCGTTCTGGGGGGGAAACAAGGGGAGCTGTTTTTT
j_call: TRBJ1-5; d_call: NA; v_call: TRBV7-2; clone_size: NA; cdr3_aa: CASSPGVLQPQHF; cdr3_nt: TGTGCCAGCAGCCCAGGGGTTCTACAGCCCCAGCATTTT
j_call: TRBJ1-4; d_call: NA; v_call: TRBV7-2; clone_size: NA; cdr3_aa: CARADGRSNEKLFF; cdr3_nt: TGTGCCAGAGCAGATGGGAGGTCTAATGAAAAACTGTTTTTT
j_call: TRBJ1-1; d_call: TRBD1; v_call: TRBV6-6; clone_size: NA; cdr3_aa: CASSYSDRGNTEAFF; cdr3_nt: TGTGCCAGCAGTTACTCGGACAGGGGGAACACTGAAGCTTTCTTT
j_call: TRBJ1-5; d_call: NA; v_call: TRBV19; clone_size: NA; cdr3_aa: CASSIGGFRNQPQHF; cdr3_nt: TGTGCCAGTAGTATTGGGGGCTTTCGGAATCAGCCCCAGCATTTT
j_call: TRBJ1-1; d_call: NA; v_call: TRBV13; clone_size: NA; cdr3_aa: CASSFSGDTEAFF; cdr3_nt: TGTGCCAGCAGCTTTTCGGGGGACACTGAAGCTTTCTTT
j_call: TRBJ2-1; d_call: TRBD2; v_call: TRBV10-3; clone_size: NA; cdr3_aa: CAISVLLAGGLHEQFF; cdr3_nt: TGTGCCATCAGTGTGCTTCTAGCGGGAGGACTTCATGAGCAGTTCTTC
j_call: TRBJ2-3; d_call: TRBD2; v_call: TRBV5-4; clone_size: once; cdr3_aa: CASSPPGASGRDTQYF; cdr3_nt: TGTGCCAGCAGCCCTCCGGGCGCTAGCGGGAGGGATACGCAGTATTTT
j_call: TRBJ2-7; d_call: TRBD2; v_call: TRBV28; clone_size: NA; cdr3_aa: CASIPPGLAGNEQYF; cdr3_nt: TGTGCCAGCATCCCGCCGGGACTAGCGGGAAACGAGCAGTACTTC
j_call: TRBJ1-4; d_call: NA; v_call: TRBV4-2; clone_size: NA; cdr3_aa: CASSRGSTNEKLFF; cdr3_nt: TGTGCCAGCAGCCGAGGCTCAACTAATGAAAAACTGTTTTTT
j_call: TRBJ2-1; d_call: TRBD2; v_call: TRBV10-2; clone_size: NA; cdr3_aa: CASSRTSGRRTKDEQFF; cdr3_nt: TGCGCCAGCAGTAGGACTAGCGGGAGAAGAACAAAAGATGAGCAGTTCTTC
j_call: TRBJ2-7; d_call: TRBD2; v_call: TRBV4-2; clone_size: NA; cdr3_aa: CASSQEDLAVTYEQYF; cdr3_nt: TGTGCCAGCAGCCAAGAGGACCTAGCGGTTACCTACGAGCAGTACTTC
j_call: TRBJ2-4; d_call: TRBD1; v_call: TRBV5-4; clone_size: NA; cdr3_aa: CASSYRTGENIQYF; cdr3_nt: TGTGCCAGCAGCTACAGGACAGGGGAAAACATTCAGTACTTC
j_call: TRBJ1-4; d_call: NA; v_call: TRBV7-9; clone_size: NA; cdr3_aa: CASTPEGRQGLFF; cdr3_nt: TGTGCCAGCACCCCTGAGGGTCGCCAGGGGCTGTTTTTT